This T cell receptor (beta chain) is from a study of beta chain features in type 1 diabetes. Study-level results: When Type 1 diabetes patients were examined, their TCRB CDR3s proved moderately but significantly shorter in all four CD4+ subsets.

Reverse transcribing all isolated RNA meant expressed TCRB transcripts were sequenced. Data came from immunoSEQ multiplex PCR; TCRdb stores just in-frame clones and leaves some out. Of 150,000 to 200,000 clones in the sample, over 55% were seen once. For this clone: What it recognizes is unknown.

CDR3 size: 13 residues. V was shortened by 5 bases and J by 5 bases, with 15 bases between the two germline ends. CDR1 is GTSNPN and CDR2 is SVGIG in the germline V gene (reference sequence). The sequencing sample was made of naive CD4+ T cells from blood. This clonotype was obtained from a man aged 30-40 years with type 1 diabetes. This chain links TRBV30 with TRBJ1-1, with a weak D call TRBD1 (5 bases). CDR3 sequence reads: CAWSTRVGTEAFF. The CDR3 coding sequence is TGTGCCTGGTCCACCAGGGTGGGGACTGAAGCTTTCTTT.